This TCR beta chain was observed in a study of shared T cell receptors in the human thymus. V lost 1 base to trimming and J lost 0 bases, with 15 bases between them. Germline assignment: CDR1 LNHDA and CDR2 SQIVND (reference sequence). This CDR3 is built from 17 residues. Using immunoSEQ multiplex PCR, the repertoire was profiled, and TCRdb retains in-frame clones only, with some absent. The sample holds about 380,000 clones, 95% seen once. The TCR originated in a human donor. The specimen was thymocytes. The chain carries TRBV19 and TRBJ1-2; the D gene is possibly TRBD1 (5 bases). CDR3 in amino acids: CASSIAVQGRPNYGYTF. CDR3 in DNA: TGTGCCAGTAGTATAGCGGTCCAGGGCCGCCCTAACTATGGCTACACCTTC. The full variable domain, rest sourced from reference TRBV19 and TRBJ1-2, is DGGITQSPKYLFRKEGQNVTLSCEQNLNHDAMYWYRQDPGQGLRLIYYSQIVNDFQKGDIAEGYSVSREKKESFPLTVTSAQKNPTAFYLCASSIAVQGRPNYGYTFGSGTRLTVV.